This entry features one T cell receptor (beta chain) sequence. Its recognized antigen is unknown. The record has no base qualities; no much larger clone is one base away. The time point label here, explained by the study, means: week 3, after first cycle of checkpoint inhibitor. Blood samples were collected before treatment (T0) and at week 3 (W3), after the first cycle of checkpoint blockade. Except for a couple of patients with rapid clinical progression, response was assessed 12 weeks after the first infusion by RECIST 1.1; disease control meant complete response, partial response or stable disease. Patients with prior systemic cancer treatment, concomitant immunosuppressant therapy or synchronous other active malignancies were excluded. To track both circulating cells and T cell turnover, TCR beta was sequenced from bulk PBMC as well as from plasma cell-free DNA. PBMC were isolated from blood with Lymphoprep and SepMate tubes, followed by red cell lysis. QIAamp DNA Blood Mini kits were used to extract DNA from PBMC and sorted T cell subsets.

CDR1 is given as LNHDA and CDR2 as SQIVND, both from the germline V gene (reference sequence). The CDR3 goes from the cysteine to the phenylalanine over 13 residues. CDR3 DNA is the only sequence kept; it has 39 bases, read in frame from the first base. Trimming takes 9 bases from V and 2 bases from J, and the germline ends sit 14 bases apart. The entry originates in a study of blood T cell dynamics during melanoma immunotherapy (dated by TCRdb to 2019 to 2021). In the study overall: Patients with metastatic melanoma were treated with first-line pembrolizumab or nivolumab plus ipilimumab as standard of care in the United Kingdom. A training cohort was formed from consecutive patients, and a further independent group of patients from the same centre was pooled into an external validation set. To find early correlates of response, peripheral T cell receptor repertoires were profiled in metastatic melanoma patients before and after one cycle of checkpoint inhibitor therapy.

The paper as a whole reports these results and caveats: The relatively small sample size was acknowledged as something that could potentially limit how far the results can be generalized. Whether the T cell clones behind the repertoire changes were melanoma-specific or instead reflected general immune activation was something the study could not determine. Patients who later achieved disease control showed a bifurcated PBMC repertoire reorganization at W3, with increased clonality or increased diversity, unlike progressors.

Every bulk PBMC sample was loaded with the same fixed amount of about 370 ng of DNA. TCR beta CDR3 sequences were amplified from genomic DNA using the immunoSEQ TCRb Assay kit according to manufacturer instructions. The KAPA Library Quantification Kit for Illumina platforms was used to quantify the pooled libraries by qPCR. Pooled libraries were clustered at 0.6-1.1 pM and sequenced on an Illumina NextSeq 500. The paper's processing steps were these. TCR data were analyzed with immunoSEQ ANALYZER and the R LymphoSeq package. A rearrangement efficiency score was calculated as productive divided by the sum of productive and non-productive CDR3 sequences. Within each patient, timepoints were compared pairwise for clonality, measured with the Gini coefficient, and for diversity, measured with the Renyi index at alpha=1. In LymphoSeq, clonal relatedness was computed using an edit distance of 3, and repertoire similarity was computed using the Bhattacharyya coefficient. To classify response, a linear discriminant analysis based on week-3 changes in clonality and diversity was built with the R MASS and caret packages. TCRdb provides this immuneACCESS table in a form limited to in-frame rearrangements. Some clones are lacking; in checked studies, under half of them reflect an unresolved V gene, and why the rest are absent is not known. Clonal size and the V and J genes are those of that table, whereas D and trimming came from the DNA. Counted in this sample were about 5,000 clones; approximately 83% of them appeared once. Of the sample, approximately 10% falls within the top ten clones.

The sequence was collected from a human donor with melanoma. The V and J segments used are TRBV19 and TRBJ2-7, with TRBD1 tentatively as D gene (7 bases match). The sequencing here drew on blood, taken from a patient treated with checkpoint blockade. The DNA sequence is TGTGCCAGCCGATTCAGGGGGGCCTACGAGCAGTACTTC. The resulting protein is CASRFRGAYEQYF.